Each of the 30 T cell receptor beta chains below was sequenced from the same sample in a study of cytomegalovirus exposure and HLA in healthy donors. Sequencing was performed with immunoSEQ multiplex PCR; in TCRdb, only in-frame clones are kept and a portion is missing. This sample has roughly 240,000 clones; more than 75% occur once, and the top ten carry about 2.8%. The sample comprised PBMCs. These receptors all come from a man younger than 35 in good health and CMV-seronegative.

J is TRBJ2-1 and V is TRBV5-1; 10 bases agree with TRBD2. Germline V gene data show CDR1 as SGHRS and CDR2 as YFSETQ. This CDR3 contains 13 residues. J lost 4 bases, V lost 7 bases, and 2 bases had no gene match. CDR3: CASGTSVYNEQFF. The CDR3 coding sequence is TGCGCCAGCGGGACTAGCGTATACAATGAGCAGTTCTTC.

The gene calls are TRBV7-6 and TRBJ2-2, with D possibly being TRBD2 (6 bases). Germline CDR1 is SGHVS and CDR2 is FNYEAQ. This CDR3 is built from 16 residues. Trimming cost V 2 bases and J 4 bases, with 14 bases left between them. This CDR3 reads CASSLMVGLSTGELFF. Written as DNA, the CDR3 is TGTGCCAGCAGCTTAATGGTTGGACTAAGCACCGGGGAGCTGTTTTTT. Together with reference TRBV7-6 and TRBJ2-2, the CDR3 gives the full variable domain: GAGVSQSPRYKVTKRGQDVALRCDPISGHVSLYWYRQALGQGPEFLTYFNYEAQQDKSGLPNDRFSAERPEGSISTLTIQRTEQRDSAMYRCASSLMVGLSTGELFFGEGSRLTVL.

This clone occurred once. The CDR3 spells CASSISGIPEAFF. The CDR3 bases are TGTGCCAGCAGTATCTCAGGGATACCTGAAGCTTTCTTT. The chain joins TRBV6-1 to TRBJ1-1; D possibly corresponds to TRBD1 (5 bases). Between the trimmed V and J ends, which lost 5 bases and 6 bases, there was a span of 13 bases. CDR3 length: 13 amino acids. Germline loops: CDR1 MNHNS, CDR2 SASEGT.

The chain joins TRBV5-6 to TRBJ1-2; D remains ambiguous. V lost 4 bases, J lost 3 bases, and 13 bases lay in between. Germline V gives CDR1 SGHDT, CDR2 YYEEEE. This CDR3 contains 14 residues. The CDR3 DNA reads TGTGCCAGCAGCCTCTCAACTTCGCACTATGGCTACACCTTC. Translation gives CASSLSTSHYGYTF.

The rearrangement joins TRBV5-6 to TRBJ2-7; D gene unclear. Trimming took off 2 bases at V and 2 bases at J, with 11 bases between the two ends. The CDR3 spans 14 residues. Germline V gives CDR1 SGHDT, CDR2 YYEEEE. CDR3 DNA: TGTGCCAGCAGCTTTGATCGGGTTGCCTACGAGCAGTACTTC. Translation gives CASSFDRVAYEQYF.

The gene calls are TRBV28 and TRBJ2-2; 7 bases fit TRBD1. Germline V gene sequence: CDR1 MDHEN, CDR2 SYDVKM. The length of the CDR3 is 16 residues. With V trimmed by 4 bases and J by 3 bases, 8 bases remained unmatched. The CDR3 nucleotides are TGTGCCAGCAGTTCCTGGCTTAGGGGGCACACCGGGGAGCTGTTTTTT. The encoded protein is CASSSWLRGHTGELFF.

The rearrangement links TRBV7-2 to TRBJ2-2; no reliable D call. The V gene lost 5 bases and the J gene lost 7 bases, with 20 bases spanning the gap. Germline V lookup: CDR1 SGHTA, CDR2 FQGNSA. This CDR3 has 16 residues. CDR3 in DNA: TGTGCCAGCAGCACCATGCAGGCGTGGTTGGGCGGGGAGCTGTTTTTT. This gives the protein CASSTMQAWLGGELFF. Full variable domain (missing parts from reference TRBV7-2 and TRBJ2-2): GAGVSQSPSNKVTEKGKDVELRCDPISGHTALYWYRQSLGQGLEFLIYFQGNSAPDKSGLPSDRFSAERTGGSVSTLTIQRTQQEDSAVYLCASSTMQAWLGGELFFGEGSRLTVL.

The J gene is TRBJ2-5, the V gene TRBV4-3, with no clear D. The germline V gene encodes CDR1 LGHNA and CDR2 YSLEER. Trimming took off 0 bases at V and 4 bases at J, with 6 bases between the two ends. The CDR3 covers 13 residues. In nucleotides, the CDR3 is TGCGCCAGCAGCCAAGATATAGTAGAGACCCAGTACTTC. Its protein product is CASSQDIVETQYF.

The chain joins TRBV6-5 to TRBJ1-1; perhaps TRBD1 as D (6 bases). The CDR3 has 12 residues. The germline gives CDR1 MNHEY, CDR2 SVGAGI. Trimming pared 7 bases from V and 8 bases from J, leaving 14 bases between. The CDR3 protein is CASTQGGGEAFF. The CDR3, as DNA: TGTGCCAGCACCCAAGGGGGAGGGGAAGCTTTCTTT.

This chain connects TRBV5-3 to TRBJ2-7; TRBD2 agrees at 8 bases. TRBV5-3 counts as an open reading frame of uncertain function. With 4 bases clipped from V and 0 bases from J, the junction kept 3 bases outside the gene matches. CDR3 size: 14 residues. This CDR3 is CARSPGGASYEQYF. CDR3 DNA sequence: TGTGCCAGAAGCCCCGGGGGGGCCTCCTACGAGCAGTACTTC.

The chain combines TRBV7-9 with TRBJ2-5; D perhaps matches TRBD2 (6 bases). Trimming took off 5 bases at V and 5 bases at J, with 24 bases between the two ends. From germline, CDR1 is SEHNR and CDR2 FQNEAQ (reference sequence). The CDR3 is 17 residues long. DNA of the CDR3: TGTGCCAGCAGCGTACCCCGGCGGGGTGAGGGTGCGGAGACCCAGTACTTC. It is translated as CASSVPRRGEGAETQYF. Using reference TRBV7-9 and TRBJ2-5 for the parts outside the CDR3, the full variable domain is DTGVSQNPRHKITKRGQNVTFRCDPISEHNRLYWYRQTLGQGPEFLTYFQNEAQLEKSRLLSDRFSAERPKGSFSTLEIQRTEQGDSAMYLCASSVPRRGEGAETQYFGPGTRLLVL.

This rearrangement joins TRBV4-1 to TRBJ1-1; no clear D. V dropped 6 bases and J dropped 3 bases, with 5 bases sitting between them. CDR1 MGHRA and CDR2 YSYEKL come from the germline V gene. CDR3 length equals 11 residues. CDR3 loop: CASRRDTEAFF. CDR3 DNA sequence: TGCGCCAGCAGACGAGACACTGAAGCTTTCTTT.

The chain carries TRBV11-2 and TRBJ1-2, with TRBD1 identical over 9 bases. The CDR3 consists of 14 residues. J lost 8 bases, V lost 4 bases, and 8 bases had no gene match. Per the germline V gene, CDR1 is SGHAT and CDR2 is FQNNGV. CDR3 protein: CASSYYGTGNGYTF. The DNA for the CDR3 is TGTGCCAGCAGCTACTACGGGACAGGGAACGGCTACACCTTC.

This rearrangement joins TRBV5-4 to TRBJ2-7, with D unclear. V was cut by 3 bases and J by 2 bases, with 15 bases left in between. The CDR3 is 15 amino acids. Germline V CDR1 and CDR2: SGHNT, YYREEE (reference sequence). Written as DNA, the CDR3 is TGTGCCAGCAGCTCCCGCGATAGTCTCGCCTACGAGCAGTACTTC. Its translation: CASSSRDSLAYEQYF. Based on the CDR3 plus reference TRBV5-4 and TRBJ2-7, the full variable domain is ETGVTQSPTHLIKTRGQQVTLRCSSQSGHNTVSWYQQALGQGPQFIFQYYREEENGRGNFPPRFSGLQFPNYSSELNVNALELDDSALYLCASSSRDSLAYEQYFGPGTRLTVT.

CDR3 DNA: TGTGCCAGCAGACGGTCAGGCGGGACTGAAGCTTTCTTT. Encoded protein: CASRRSGGTEAFF. V gene TRBV6-6 combines with J gene TRBJ1-1; D is ambiguous. Trimming removed 6 bases from V and 5 bases from J, with 13 bases in between. Germline V gene data show CDR1 as MNHNY and CDR2 as SVGAGI (reference sequence). This CDR3 spans 13 amino acids.

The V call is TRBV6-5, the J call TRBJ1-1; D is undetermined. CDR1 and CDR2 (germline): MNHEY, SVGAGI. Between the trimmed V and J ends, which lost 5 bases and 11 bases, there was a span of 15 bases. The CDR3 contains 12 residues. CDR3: CASSPRGRSAFF. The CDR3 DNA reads TGTGCCAGCAGTCCCCGAGGCCGAAGCGCTTTCTTT.

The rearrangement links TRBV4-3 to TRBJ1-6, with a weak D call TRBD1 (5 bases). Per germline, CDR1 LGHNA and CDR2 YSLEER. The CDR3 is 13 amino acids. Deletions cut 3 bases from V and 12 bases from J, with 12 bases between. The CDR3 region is CASSQAGGEPLHF. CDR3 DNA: TGCGCCAGCAGCCAGGCTGGGGGGGAACCCCTCCACTTT.

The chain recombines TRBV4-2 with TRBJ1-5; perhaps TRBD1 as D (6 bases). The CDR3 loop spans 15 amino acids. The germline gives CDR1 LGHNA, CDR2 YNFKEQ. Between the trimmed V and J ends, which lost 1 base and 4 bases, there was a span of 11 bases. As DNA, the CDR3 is TGTGCCAGCAGCCAAGCGGACAGCCTGAATCAGCCCCAGCATTTT. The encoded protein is CASSQADSLNQPQHF.

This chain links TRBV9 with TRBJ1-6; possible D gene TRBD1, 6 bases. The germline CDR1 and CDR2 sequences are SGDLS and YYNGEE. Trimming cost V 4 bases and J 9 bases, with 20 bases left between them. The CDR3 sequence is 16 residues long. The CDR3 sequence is CASSSRNVQGGSPLHF. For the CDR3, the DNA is TGTGCCAGCAGCTCTAGGAATGTACAGGGTGGTTCACCCCTCCACTTT.

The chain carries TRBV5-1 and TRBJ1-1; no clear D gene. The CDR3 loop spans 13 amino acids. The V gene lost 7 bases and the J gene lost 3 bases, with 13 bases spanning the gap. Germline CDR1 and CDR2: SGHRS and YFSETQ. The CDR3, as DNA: TGCGCCAGCTCGAAAGCGGAGGACACTGAAGCTTTCTTT. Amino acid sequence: CASSKAEDTEAFF.

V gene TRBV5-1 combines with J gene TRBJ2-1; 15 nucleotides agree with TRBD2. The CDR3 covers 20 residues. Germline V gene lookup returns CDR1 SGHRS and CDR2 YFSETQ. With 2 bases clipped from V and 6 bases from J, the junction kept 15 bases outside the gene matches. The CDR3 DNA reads TGCGCCAGCAGCTTCCCTTTCAGAGGACTAGCGGGGGGGCAGATCAATGAGCAGTTCTTC. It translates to CASSFPFRGLAGGQINEQFF.

The DNA for the CDR3 is TGTGCCAGCAGCGTTACAGGGGCCAGCAATCAGCCCCAGCATTTT. It yields the protein CASSVTGASNQPQHF. This chain joins TRBV9 and TRBJ1-5; 7 nucleotides match TRBD1. This CDR3 spans 15 amino acids. V gave up 2 bases and J gave up 1 base; unmatched junction bases: 3. Germline CDR1 and CDR2: SGDLS and YYNGEE. The full variable domain, completed using reference TRBV9 and TRBJ1-5, is DSGVTQTPKHLITATGQRVTLRCSPRSGDLSVYWYQQSLDQGLQFLIQYYNGEERAKGNILERFSAQQFPDLHSELNLSSLELGDSALYFCASSVTGASNQPQHFGDGTRLSIL.

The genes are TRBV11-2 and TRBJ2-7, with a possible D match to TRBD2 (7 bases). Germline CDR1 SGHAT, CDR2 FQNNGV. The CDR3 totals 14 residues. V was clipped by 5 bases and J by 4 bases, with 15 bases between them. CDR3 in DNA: TGTGCCAGCAGCCTCCTGCGGGGGACATACGAGCAGTACTTC. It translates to CASSLLRGTYEQYF.

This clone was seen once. CDR3 sequence (DNA): TGTGCCAGCAGTTTTGAACCGACTAGCCACGGGGAGCTGTTTTTT. It translates to CASSFEPTSHGELFF. V is TRBV27 and J is TRBJ2-2; TRBD2 matches at 7 bases. The CDR3 consists of 15 residues. In germline, CDR1 is MNHEY, CDR2 SMNVEV (reference sequence). Losses at the gene ends were 3 bases for V and 7 bases for J; bases not matched to a gene: 8.

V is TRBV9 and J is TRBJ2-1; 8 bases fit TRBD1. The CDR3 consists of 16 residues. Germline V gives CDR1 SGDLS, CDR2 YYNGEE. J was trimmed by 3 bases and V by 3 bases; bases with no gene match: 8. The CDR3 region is CASSDPGGPFYNEQFF. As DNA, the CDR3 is TGTGCCAGCAGCGACCCAGGGGGCCCTTTCTACAATGAGCAGTTCTTC.

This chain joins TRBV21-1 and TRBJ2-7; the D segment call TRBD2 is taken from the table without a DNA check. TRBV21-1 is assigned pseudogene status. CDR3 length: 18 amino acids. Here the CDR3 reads CASSLSGADSRGLYEQYF. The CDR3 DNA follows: TGTGCCAGCAGCCTCAGCGGGGCCGACAGCCGTGGGCTCTACGAGCAGTACTTC.

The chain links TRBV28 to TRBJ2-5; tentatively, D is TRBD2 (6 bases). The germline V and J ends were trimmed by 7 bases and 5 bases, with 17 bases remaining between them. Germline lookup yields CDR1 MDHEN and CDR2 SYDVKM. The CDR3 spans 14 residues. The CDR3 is CASTALAGMETQYF. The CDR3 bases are TGTGCCAGCACCGCCCTGGCGGGAATGGAGACCCAGTACTTC. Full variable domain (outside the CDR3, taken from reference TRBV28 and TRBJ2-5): DVKVTQSSRYLVKRTGEKVFLECVQDMDHENMFWYRQDPGLGLRLIYFSYDVKMKEKGDIPEGYSVSREKKERFSLILESASTNQTSMYLCASTALAGMETQYFGPGTRLLVL.

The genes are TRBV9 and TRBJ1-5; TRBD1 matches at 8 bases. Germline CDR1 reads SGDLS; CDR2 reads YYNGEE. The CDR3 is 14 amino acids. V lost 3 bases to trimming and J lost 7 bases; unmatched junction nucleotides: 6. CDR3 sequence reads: CASSADREGQPQHF. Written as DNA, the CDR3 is TGTGCCAGCAGCGCGGACAGGGAGGGACAGCCCCAGCATTTT.

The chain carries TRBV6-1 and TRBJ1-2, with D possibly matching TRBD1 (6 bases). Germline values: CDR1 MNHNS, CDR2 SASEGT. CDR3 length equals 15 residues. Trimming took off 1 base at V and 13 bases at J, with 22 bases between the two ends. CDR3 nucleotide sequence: TGTGCCAGCAGTGAAGGGTCTGGGGGGGCAACGCGCGGCACCTTC. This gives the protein CASSEGSGGATRGTF.

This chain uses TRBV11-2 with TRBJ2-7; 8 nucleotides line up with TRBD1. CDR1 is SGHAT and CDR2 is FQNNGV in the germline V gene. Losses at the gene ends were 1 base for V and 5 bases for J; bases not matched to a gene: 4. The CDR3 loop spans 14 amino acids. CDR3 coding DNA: TGTGCCAGCAGCTTAGGTGACAGGGGCCACGAGCAGTACTTC. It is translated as CASSLGDRGHEQYF.